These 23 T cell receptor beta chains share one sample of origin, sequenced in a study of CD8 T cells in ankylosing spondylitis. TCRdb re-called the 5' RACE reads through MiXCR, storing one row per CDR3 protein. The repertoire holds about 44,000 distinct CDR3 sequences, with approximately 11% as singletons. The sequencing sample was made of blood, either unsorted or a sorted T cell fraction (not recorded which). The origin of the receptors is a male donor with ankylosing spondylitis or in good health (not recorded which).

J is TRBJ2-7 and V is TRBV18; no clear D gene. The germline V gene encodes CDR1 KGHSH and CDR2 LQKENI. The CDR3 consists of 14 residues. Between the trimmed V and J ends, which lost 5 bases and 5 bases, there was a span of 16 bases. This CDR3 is CASSTDTSVDEQYF. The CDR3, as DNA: TGTGCCAGCTCAACCGACACGTCCGTGGACGAGCAGTACTTC.

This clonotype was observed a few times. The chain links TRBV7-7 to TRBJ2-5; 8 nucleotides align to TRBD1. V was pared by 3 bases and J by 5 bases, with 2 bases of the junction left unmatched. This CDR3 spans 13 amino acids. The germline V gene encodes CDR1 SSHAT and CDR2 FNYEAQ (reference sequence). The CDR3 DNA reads TGTGCCAGCAGCTTGGACAGGGCCGAGACCCAGTACTTC. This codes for CASSLDRAETQYF.

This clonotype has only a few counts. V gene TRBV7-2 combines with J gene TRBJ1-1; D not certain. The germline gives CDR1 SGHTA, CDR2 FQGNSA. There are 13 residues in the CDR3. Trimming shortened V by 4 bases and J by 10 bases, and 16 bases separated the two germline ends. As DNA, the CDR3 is TGTGCCAGCAGCTACCGGGGAACTATAGGAGCTTTCTTT. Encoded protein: CASSYRGTIGAFF.

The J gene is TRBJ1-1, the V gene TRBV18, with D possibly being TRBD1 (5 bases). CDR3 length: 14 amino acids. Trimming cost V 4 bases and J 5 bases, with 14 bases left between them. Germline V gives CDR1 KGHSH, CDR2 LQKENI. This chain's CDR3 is CASSLRAGETEAFF. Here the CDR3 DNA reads TGTGCCAGCTCACTCCGAGCGGGGGAAACTGAAGCTTTCTTT.

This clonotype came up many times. This chain's CDR3 is CASSFFRAPSYEQYF. The CDR3 nucleotides are TGTGCCAGCAGCTTCTTCCGGGCCCCGTCCTACGAGCAGTACTTC. This chain joins TRBV7-2 and TRBJ2-7; no clear D. Deletions cut 3 bases from V and 1 base from J, with 13 bases between. Per the germline V gene, CDR1 is SGHTA and CDR2 is FQGNSA. The CDR3 spans 15 residues. Combining the CDR3 with reference TRBV7-2 and TRBJ2-7 gives the whole variable domain GAGVSQSPSNKVTEKGKDVELRCDPISGHTALYWYRQSLGQGLEFLIYFQGNSAPDKSGLPSDRFSAERTGGSVSTLTIQRTQQEDSAVYLCASSFFRAPSYEQYFGPGTRLTVT.

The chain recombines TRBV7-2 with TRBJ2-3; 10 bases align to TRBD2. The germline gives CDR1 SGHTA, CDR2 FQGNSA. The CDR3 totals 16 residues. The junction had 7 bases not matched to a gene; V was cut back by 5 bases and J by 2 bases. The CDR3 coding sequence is TGTGCCAGCAGCAAATACAGCGGGGGGGCCACAGATACGCAGTATTTT. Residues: CASSKYSGGATDTQYF.

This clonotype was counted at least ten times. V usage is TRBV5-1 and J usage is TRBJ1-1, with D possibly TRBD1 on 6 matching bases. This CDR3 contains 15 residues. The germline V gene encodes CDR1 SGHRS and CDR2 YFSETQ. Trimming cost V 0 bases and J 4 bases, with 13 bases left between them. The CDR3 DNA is TGCGCCAGCAGCTTGGGATGGGGGCAGACCACTGAAGCTTTCTTT. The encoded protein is CASSLGWGQTTEAFF.

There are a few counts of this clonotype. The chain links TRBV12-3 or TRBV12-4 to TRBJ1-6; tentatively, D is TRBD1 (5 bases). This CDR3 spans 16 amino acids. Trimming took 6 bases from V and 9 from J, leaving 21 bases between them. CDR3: CASSPGREVFSSPLHF. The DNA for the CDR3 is TGTGCCAGCAGCCCCGGCAGGGAGGTTTTCAGTTCACCCCTCCACTTT.

The DNA for the CDR3 is TGCGCCAGCAGCTCCCGGGCCCCCGCTCGGAATGAGCAGTTCTTC. Its protein is CASSSRAPARNEQFF. This chain uses TRBV5-1 with TRBJ2-1; no reliable D call. CDR1 is SGHRS, CDR2 YFSETQ, per germline. The CDR3 sequence is 15 residues long. V dropped 3 bases and J dropped 7 bases, with 17 bases sitting between them.

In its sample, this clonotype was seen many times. CDR3 in amino acids: CASILSYEQFF. As DNA, the CDR3 is TGTGCCAGCATCCTTTCATATGAGCAGTTCTTC. The chain links TRBV12-3 or TRBV12-4 to TRBJ2-1; D is uncertain. The CDR3 has 11 amino acids. Trimming took off 7 bases at V and 8 bases at J, with 9 bases between the two ends.

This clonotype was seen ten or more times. The CDR3 is CSARGLGANVLTF. CDR3 sequence (DNA): TGCAGTGCTAGGGGGCTTGGGGCCAACGTCCTGACTTTC. The V gene is TRBV20-1, the J gene TRBJ2-6; possibly TRBD1 for D (5 bases). Trimming pared 3 bases from V and 3 bases from J, leaving 6 bases between. Looked up from germline, CDR1 is DFQATT and CDR2 is SNEGSKA (reference sequence). The length of the CDR3 is 13 residues.

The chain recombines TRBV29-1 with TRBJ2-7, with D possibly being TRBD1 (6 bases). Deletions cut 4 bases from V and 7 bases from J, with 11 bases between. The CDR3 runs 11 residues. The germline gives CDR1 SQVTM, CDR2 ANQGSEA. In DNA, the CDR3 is TGCAGCGTTGGAGGGCAGGGGGAGCAGTACTTC. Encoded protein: CSVGGQGEQYF.

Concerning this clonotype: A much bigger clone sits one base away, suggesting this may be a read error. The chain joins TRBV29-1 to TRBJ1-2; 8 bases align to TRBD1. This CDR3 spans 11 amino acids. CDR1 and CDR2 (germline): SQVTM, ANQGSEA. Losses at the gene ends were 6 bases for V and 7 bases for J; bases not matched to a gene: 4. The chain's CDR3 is CSVGGQAGYTF. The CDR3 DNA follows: TGCAGCGTGGGGGGACAGGCTGGCTACACCTTC.

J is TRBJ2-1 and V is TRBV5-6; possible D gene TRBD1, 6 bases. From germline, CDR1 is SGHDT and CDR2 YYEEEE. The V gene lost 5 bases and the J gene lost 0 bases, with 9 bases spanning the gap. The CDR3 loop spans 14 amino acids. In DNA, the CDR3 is TGTGCCAGCAGACAGGGAAGCTCCTACAATGAGCAGTTCTTC. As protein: CASRQGSSYNEQFF.

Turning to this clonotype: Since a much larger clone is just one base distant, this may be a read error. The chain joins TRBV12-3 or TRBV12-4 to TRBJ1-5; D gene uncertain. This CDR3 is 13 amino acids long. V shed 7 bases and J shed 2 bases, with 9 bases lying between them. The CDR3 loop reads CASNPEGNQPQHF. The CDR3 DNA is TGTGCCAGCAACCCGGAAGGCAATCAGCCCCAGCATTTT.

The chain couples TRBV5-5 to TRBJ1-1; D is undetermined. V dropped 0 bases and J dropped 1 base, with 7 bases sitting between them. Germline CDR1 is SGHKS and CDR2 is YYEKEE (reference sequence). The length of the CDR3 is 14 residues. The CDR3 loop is CASSLAGRNTEAFF. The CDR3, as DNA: TGTGCCAGCAGCTTGGCGGGCAGGAACACTGAAGCTTTCTTT.

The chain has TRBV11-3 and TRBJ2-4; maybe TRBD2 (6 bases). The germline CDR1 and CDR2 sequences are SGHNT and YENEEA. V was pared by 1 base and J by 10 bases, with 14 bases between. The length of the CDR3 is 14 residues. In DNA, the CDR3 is TGTGCCAGCAGCTTAGCCGGGACGGAGGGAATTCAGTACTTC. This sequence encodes CASSLAGTEGIQYF.

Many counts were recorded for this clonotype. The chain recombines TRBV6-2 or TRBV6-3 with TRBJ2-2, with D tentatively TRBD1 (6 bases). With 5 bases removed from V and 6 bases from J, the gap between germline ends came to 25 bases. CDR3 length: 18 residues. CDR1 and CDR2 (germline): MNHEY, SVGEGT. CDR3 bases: TGTGCCAGCAGTCCCGGCGGAAAGATACAGGGCTCCGCCGGGGAGCTGTTTTTT. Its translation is CASSPGGKIQGSAGELFF.

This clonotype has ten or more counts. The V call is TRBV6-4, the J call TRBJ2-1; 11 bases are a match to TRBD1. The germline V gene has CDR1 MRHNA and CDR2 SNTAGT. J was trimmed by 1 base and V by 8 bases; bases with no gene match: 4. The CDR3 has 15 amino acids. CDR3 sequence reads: CASRGTGGSYNEQFF. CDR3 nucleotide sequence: TGTGCCAGCCGAGGGACAGGGGGGTCCTACAATGAGCAGTTCTTC.

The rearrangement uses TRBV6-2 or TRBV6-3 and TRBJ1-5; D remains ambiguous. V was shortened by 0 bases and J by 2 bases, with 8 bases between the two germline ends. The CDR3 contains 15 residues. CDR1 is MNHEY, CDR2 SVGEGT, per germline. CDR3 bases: TGTGCCAGCAGTTACTCGATCGACGGCAATCAGCCCCAGCATTTT. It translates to CASSYSIDGNQPQHF.

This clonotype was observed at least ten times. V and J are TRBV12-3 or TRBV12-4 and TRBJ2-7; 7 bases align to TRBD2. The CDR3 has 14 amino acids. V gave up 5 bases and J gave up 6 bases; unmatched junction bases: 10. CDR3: CASSQVREGGEQYF. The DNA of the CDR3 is TGTGCCAGCAGTCAGGTTAGGGAGGGCGGCGAGCAGTACTTC.

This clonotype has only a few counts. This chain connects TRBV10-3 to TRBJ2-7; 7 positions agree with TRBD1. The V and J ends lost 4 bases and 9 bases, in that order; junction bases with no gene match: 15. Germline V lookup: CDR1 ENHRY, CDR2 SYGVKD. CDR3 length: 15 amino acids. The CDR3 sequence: CAISGQDRRLRGQYF. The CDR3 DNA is TGTGCCATCAGTGGGCAGGACAGGAGGCTACGGGGGCAGTACTTC.

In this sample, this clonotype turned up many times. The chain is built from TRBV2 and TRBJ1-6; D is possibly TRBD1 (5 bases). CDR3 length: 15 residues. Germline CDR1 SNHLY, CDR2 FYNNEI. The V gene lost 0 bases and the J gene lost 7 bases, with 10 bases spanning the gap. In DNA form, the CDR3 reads TGTGCCAGCAGTGAAGCTGGGACGGGGAATTCACCCCTCCACTTT. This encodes CASSEAGTGNSPLHF.